The sequence of this T cell receptor beta chain was determined in a study of vaccination and CD4 T cells after COVID-19. Study-level background: Convalescent patients gave post-COVID blood a median approximately 100 days post-diagnosis, range 35 to 161. Convalescent patients, a few in number, were sampled at day 14 and days 161 to 241 post-vaccination.

Germline values: CDR1 SEHNR, CDR2 FQNEAQ (reference sequence). Trimming cost V 5 bases and J 7 bases, with 18 bases left between them. The CDR3 spans 14 residues. Time point noted: late sampling 161 to 241 days after vaccination in a few convalescent patients. Stated treatment: roughly 10-day PBMC culture with coronavirus spike peptide pools or control peptides (ViraFEST assay). Oncomine TCR Beta short-read sequencing was applied to DNA from cultured CD4+ T cells. The source of extracted genomic DNA was cultured CD4+ T cells. TCRdb re-derived calls from the PCR reads in MiXCR, one entry per CDR3 protein. The data show under 25,000 distinct CDR3 sequences, about a third seen once. Of note for this clonotype: No antigen is known for it.

The sample was CD4+ T cells from blood, cultured in vitro, taken about 7 months after SARS-CoV-2 vaccination. The chain carries TRBV7-9 and TRBJ2-7; D tentatively fits TRBD1 or TRBD2 (5 bases each). The receptor was derived from a human donor who had recovered from COVID-19. DNA of the CDR3: TGTGCCAGCAGCCCAAGCCGGAGGCAGGGTGAGCAGTACTTC. Translated: CASSPSRRQGEQYF.